These 25 T cell receptor beta chains were all obtained from the same sample, sequenced in a study of breast tumors, draining lymph nodes, adjacent tissues. MiXCR was run by TCRdb on the multiplex PCR reads, yielding one entry per CDR3 protein. The sample contains under 75,000 distinct CDR3 sequences, approximately 57% of which appear only once. Sequences were obtained from breast tumor tissue. Every receptor here comes from a female donor with breast cancer. Some clones in this sample may be carry-over from other donors' samples.

Regarding this clonotype: A much larger clone is a single base away; this may be a read error. The genes are TRBV6-5 and TRBJ2-2; the D is unclear. The CDR3 is 14 residues long. V lost 8 bases to trimming and J lost 0 bases, with 10 bases between them. Germline CDR1 MNHEY, CDR2 SVGAGI. CDR3 coding DNA: TGTGCCAGCGGGCAGATCACGAACACCGGGGAGCTGTTTTTT. This encodes CASGQITNTGELFF.

This clonotype was detected ten times or more. The gene calls are TRBV5-8 and TRBJ2-3; 8 nucleotides match TRBD1. CDR1 is SGHTS, CDR2 YDEGEE, per germline. CDR3 size: 13 residues. V gave up 3 bases and J gave up 5 bases; unmatched junction bases: 2. CDR3 sequence reads: CASSSQGVDTQYF. CDR3 nucleotide sequence: TGTGCCAGCAGCTCACAGGGGGTAGATACGCAGTATTTT.

For this clonotype: A much bigger clone sits one base away, suggesting this may be a read error. V usage is TRBV7-2 and J usage is TRBJ2-3, with TRBD1 as a possible D gene (5 bases). From germline, CDR1 is SGHTA and CDR2 FQGNSA. V was trimmed by 5 bases and J by 2 bases, leaving 11 bases between them. This CDR3 spans 14 amino acids. CDR3 protein: CASSQGSNTDTQYF. CDR3 nucleotides: TGTGCCAGCAGCCAGGGCTCCAACACAGATACGCAGTATTTT. The entire variable domain, with the rest obtained from reference TRBV7-2 and TRBJ2-3, is as follows: GAGVSQSPSNKVTEKGKDVELRCDPISGHTALYWYRQSLGQGLEFLIYFQGNSAPDKSGLPSDRFSAERTGGSVSTLTIQRTQQEDSAVYLCASSQGSNTDTQYFGPGTRLTVL.

In this sample, this clonotype turned up once. The chain carries TRBV7-9 and TRBJ2-5; D may correspond to TRBD1 or TRBD2 (6 bases each). CDR1 is SEHNR and CDR2 is FQNEAQ in the germline V gene (reference sequence). This CDR3 spans 14 amino acids. V gave up 3 bases and J gave up 5 bases, with 13 bases separating them. The DNA for the CDR3 is TGTGCCAGCAGCTTGGAGCGGAGGGGGGAGACCCAGTACTTC. Its protein is CASSLERRGETQYF.

The rearrangement uses TRBV7-9 and TRBJ2-3, with 11 positions matching TRBD2. This CDR3 is built from 17 residues. V shed 6 bases, J shed 3 bases, and the junction held 11 bases outside the gene matches. The V gene's germline CDR1 is SEHNR and CDR2 FQNEAQ (reference sequence). The CDR3 loop reads CASSAGLAGGTTDTQYF. The CDR3 DNA reads TGTGCCAGCAGTGCGGGGCTAGCGGGGGGTACAACAGATACGCAGTATTTT.

The chain has TRBV10-2 and TRBJ2-2, with D possibly TRBD1 on 6 matching bases. V shed 6 bases and J shed 8 bases, with 7 bases lying between them. From germline, CDR1 is WSHSY and CDR2 SAAADI. The CDR3 is made up of 11 amino acids. DNA for the CDR3: TGCGCCAGCAGGGGGACAGGGGAGCTGTTTTTT. Protein product: CASRGTGELFF.

The chain has TRBV9 and TRBJ1-2; D uncertain. Germline CDR1 reads SGDLS; CDR2 reads YYNGEE. The CDR3 contains 13 residues. V lost 3 bases and J 4 bases, leaving 10 bases between the germline ends. The CDR3 loop reads CASSAPPSYGYTF. The DNA of the CDR3 is TGTGCCAGCAGCGCCCCGCCCAGCTATGGCTACACCTTC.

On this clonotype itself: It may be a read error: a sequence one base away is much more abundant. The chain has TRBV6-5 and TRBJ2-3; no clear D. Germline CDR1 is MNHEY and CDR2 is SVGAGI. The CDR3 consists of 13 residues. The CDR3 here is CAGRRLRTDTQYF. The DNA of the CDR3 is TGTGCCGGCAGGCGGCTCCGCACAGATACGCAGTATTTT.

The V gene is TRBV9, the J gene TRBJ2-3, with D perhaps TRBD1 or TRBD2 (5 bases each). Germline V gene sequence: CDR1 SGDLS, CDR2 YYNGEE. V was trimmed by 7 bases and J by 0 bases, leaving 15 bases between them. The CDR3 covers 15 residues. The CDR3 here is CASVDGTASTDTQYF. In nucleotides, the CDR3 is TGTGCCAGCGTTGATGGGACGGCTAGCACAGATACGCAGTATTTT. The full variable domain, completed using reference TRBV9 and TRBJ2-3, is DSGVTQTPKHLITATGQRVTLRCSPRSGDLSVYWYQQSLDQGLQFLIQYYNGEERAKGNILERFSAQQFPDLHSELNLSSLELGDSALYFCASVDGTASTDTQYFGPGTRLTVL.

The chain joins TRBV15 to TRBJ2-5; TRBD2 is a possible D gene (7 bases). Germline CDR1 and CDR2: LNHNV and YYDKDF (reference sequence). Trimming took 3 bases from V and 5 from J, leaving 19 bases between them. CDR3 length: 16 residues. The CDR3 region has the DNA TGTGCCACCAGCAGGGTTCCTGGGGGGGGCAGGGAGACCCAGTACTTC. This codes for CATSRVPGGGRETQYF. Complete variable domain (other parts from reference TRBV15 and TRBJ2-5): DAMVIQNPRYQVTQFGKPVTLSCSQTLNHNVMYWYQQKSSQAPKLLFHYYDKDFNNEADTPDNFQSRRPNTSFCFLDIRSPGLGDTAMYLCATSRVPGGGRETQYFGPGTRLLVL.

The sample holds a few counts of this clonotype. V is TRBV10-2 and J is TRBJ1-3, with TRBD1 identical over 8 bases. The V and J ends lost 3 bases and 2 bases, in that order; junction bases with no gene match: 3. This CDR3 contains 15 residues. From germline, CDR1 is WSHSY and CDR2 SAAADI. CDR3 sequence: CASSDDRGTGNTIYF. CDR3 coding DNA: TGCGCCAGCAGTGATGACAGGGGTACTGGAAACACCATATATTTT.

This clonotype has a single count. One end of the junction fails to match germline, which may point to a read error. The V gene is TRBV7-9, the J gene TRBJ2-1, with D perhaps matching TRBD1 (5 bases). CDR1 SEHNR and CDR2 FQNEAQ come from the germline V gene (reference sequence). This CDR3 is 13 amino acids long. The CDR3 bases are TGTGCCAGTGGCCAGGACAACTACAATGAGCAGTTCTTT. Translating it yields CASGQDNYNEQFF.

The chain has TRBV4-1 and TRBJ2-7, with D tentatively TRBD2 (5 bases). Germline-derived CDR1 and CDR2 are MGHRA and YSYEKL. There are 13 residues in the CDR3. V lost 2 bases and J lost 3, with 8 bases in between. The CDR3 DNA reads as TGCGCCAGCAGCCAACGGACTGACTACGAGCAGTACTTC. Its translation is CASSQRTDYEQYF.

The J gene is TRBJ2-3, the V gene TRBV5-6; TRBD1 agrees at 8 bases. The CDR3 extends over 15 amino acids. Germline loops: CDR1 SGHDT, CDR2 YYEEEE. V lost 4 bases, J lost 3 bases, and 7 bases stayed unmatched. The CDR3 spells CASSRTGTVTDTQYF. In DNA, the CDR3 is TGTGCCAGCAGCCGGACAGGGACAGTGACAGATACGCAGTATTTT.

Sample share makes this clonotype medium-sized. This chain connects TRBV7-8 to TRBJ2-7; D perhaps matches TRBD2 (6 bases). V dropped 5 bases and J dropped 6 bases, with 11 bases sitting between them. The CDR3 loop spans 12 amino acids. Germline lookup yields CDR1 SGHVS and CDR2 FQNEAQ. CDR3 amino acids: CASSPGRFEQYF. Written as DNA, the CDR3 is TGTGCCAGCAGCCCAGGGAGGTTCGAGCAGTACTTC. Variable domain in full (rest from reference TRBV7-8 and TRBJ2-7): GAGVSQSPRYKVAKRGQDVALRCDPISGHVSLFWYQQALGQGPEFLTYFQNEAQLDKSGLPSDRFFAERPEGSVSTLKIQRTQQEDSAVYLCASSPGRFEQYFGPGTRLTVT.

This clonotype occurred once. CDR3 sequence: CASSQTPLSYEQYF. CDR3 coding DNA: TGTGCCAGCAGCCAAACCCCACTATCCTACGAGCAGTACTTC. The gene calls are TRBV6-6 and TRBJ2-7, with D unclear. With 6 bases removed from V and 1 base from J, the gap between germline ends came to 13 bases. The germline CDR1 and CDR2 sequences are MNHNY and SVGAGI (reference sequence). The CDR3 consists of 14 residues.

Many counts were recorded for this clonotype. One junction end disagrees with the germline gene, perhaps due to a read error. The chain joins TRBV15 to TRBJ2-3; D unclear. The CDR3 totals 14 residues. Germline CDR1 and CDR2: LNHNV and YYDKDF (reference sequence). CDR3 DNA: TGTGCCACCAGCAGAGATAGGAGCAGAGATACGCAGTATTTT. It yields the protein CATSRDRSRDTQYF.

Note on this clonotype: It is unclear where the CDR3 begins or ends on the DNA, so no DNA is shown, and the CDR3 is as TCRdb lists it. The CDR3 sequence is CSRAALYLCASSLMGKYNSPLHF. V usage is TRBV29-1 and J usage is TRBJ1-6. Germline V gene data show CDR1 as SQVTM and CDR2 as ANQGSEA. The CDR3 comprises 23 residues, both ends counted.

The table lists this clonotype with many counts. The V call is TRBV7-2, the J call TRBJ2-2; unclear D gene. CDR3 length: 14 residues. Trimming shortened V by 1 base and J by 1 base, and 4 bases separated the two germline ends. From germline, CDR1 is SGHTA and CDR2 FQGNSA. CDR3 region: CASSLVLNTGELFF. The CDR3, as DNA: TGTGCCAGCAGCTTAGTATTGAACACCGGGGAGCTGTTTTTT.

This clonotype has ten or more counts. In DNA, the CDR3 is TGCGCCAGCAGCTTGCCGCTTCCTACCTACTTTGATACGCAGTATTTT. As protein: CASSLPLPTYFDTQYF. The genes are TRBV5-1 and TRBJ2-3; no firm D call. The germline CDR1 and CDR2 sequences are SGHRS and YFSETQ. The CDR3 covers 16 residues. Deletions cut 1 base from V and 6 bases from J, with 18 bases between. Looking up the rest from reference TRBV5-1 and TRBJ2-3 gives the full variable domain: KAGVTQTPRYLIKTRGQQVTLSCSPISGHRSVSWYQQTPGQGLQFLFEYFSETQRNKGNFPGRFSGRQFSNSRSEMNVSTLELGDSALYLCASSLPLPTYFDTQYFGPGTRLTVL.

As to this clonotype: This may be a read error, as it is one base from a much larger clone. V is TRBV20-1 and J is TRBJ2-3, with 10 nucleotides matching TRBD2. The junction had 19 bases not matched to a gene; V was cut back by 6 bases and J by 10 bases. Germline-derived CDR1 and CDR2 are DFQATT and SNEGSKA (reference sequence). CDR3 length: 16 residues. CDR3: CSALPGLAVPSDAQYF. In nucleotides, the CDR3 is TGCAGTGCCTTACCCGGACTAGCGGTCCCCTCGGATGCGCAGTATTTT.

The gene calls are TRBV7-9 and TRBJ1-4; TRBD1 might be the D (5 bases). V gave up 3 bases and J gave up 8 bases, with 19 bases separating them. Germline V gene data show CDR1 as SEHNR and CDR2 as FQNEAQ (reference sequence). CDR3 length equals 16 residues. CDR3 DNA sequence: TGTGCCAGCAGCTTCACCTCTAGCGGGAGGGACGAAAAACTGTTTTTT. Its translation: CASSFTSSGRDEKLFF.

The chain carries TRBV6-5 and TRBJ2-5; no definite D call. CDR1 is MNHEY, CDR2 SVGAGI, per germline. The length of the CDR3 is 14 residues. The V end was cut by 2 bases, the J end by 3 bases, with 10 bases between. The chain's CDR3 is CASSYQAAKETQYF. CDR3 bases: TGTGCCAGCAGTTACCAGGCAGCTAAAGAGACCCAGTACTTC.

This clonotype was detected ten times or more. The chain is built from TRBV5-6 and TRBJ1-2; D is ambiguous. CDR3 length: 14 residues. Germline CDR1 reads SGHDT; CDR2 reads YYEEEE. Trimming cost V 0 bases and J 6 bases, with 12 bases left between them. For the CDR3, the DNA is TGTGCCAGCAGCTTGGAAGGGTACGGCCATGGCTACACCTTC. Its translation: CASSLEGYGHGYTF.

The chain links TRBV7-9 to TRBJ2-7; 10 nucleotides match TRBD1. Germline lookup yields CDR1 SEHNR and CDR2 FQNEAQ (reference sequence). The CDR3 loop spans 15 amino acids. With 4 bases clipped from V and 3 bases from J, the junction kept 6 bases outside the gene matches. The CDR3: CASSSGQGMFYEQYF. The CDR3 DNA reads as TGTGCCAGCAGCTCGGGACAGGGGATGTTCTACGAGCAGTACTTC.